Following are 14 T cell receptor beta chains from one sample sequenced in a study of post-analysis software for immune sequencing data. Overall study results and limits: Controls showed lower frequencies than patients for five TRBV segments, and TRBV5-6, TRBV5-1 and TRBV20-1 were among these.

Their target antigens are unknown. TCR beta cDNA libraries had unique molecular identifiers. MiXCR was run by TCRdb on the PCR reads, yielding one entry per CDR3 protein. The sample holds roughly 800,000 distinct CDR3 sequences; approximately 30% are singletons and the top ten take more than 0.45%. The specimen sequenced was blood. The source of these receptors is a girl aged 10-17 years with multiple sclerosis.

The J gene is TRBJ1-3, the V gene TRBV13; a possible D gene is TRBD1 (6 bases). The CDR3 has 14 amino acids. With 6 bases removed from V and 0 bases from J, the gap between germline ends came to 9 bases. CDR1 is PRHDT, CDR2 FYEKMQ, per germline (reference sequence). The CDR3 DNA reads as TGTGCCAGCAGTGGACAGAACTCTGGAAACACCATATATTTT. Translated: CASSGQNSGNTIYF.

This clonotype was picked up a small number of times. The chain carries TRBV5-1 and TRBJ2-5; D not resolved. Trimming pared 0 bases from V and 1 base from J, leaving 7 bases between. The CDR3 consists of 14 residues. The germline V gene encodes CDR1 SGHRS and CDR2 YFSETQ. The CDR3 DNA reads as TGCGCCAGCAGCTTGGCCTTGATCCAAGAGACCCAGTACTTC. As protein: CASSLALIQETQYF.

V is TRBV4-2 and J is TRBJ2-7; 9 nucleotides match TRBD2. The CDR3 is made up of 15 amino acids. The junction had 9 bases not matched to a gene; V was cut back by 2 bases and J by 7 bases. Germline CDR1 and CDR2: LGHNA and YNFKEQ. The CDR3, as DNA: TGTGCCAGCAGCCAATTGATCCTAGCGGGGCGTGAGCAGTACTTC. Translating it yields CASSQLILAGREQYF.

J is TRBJ2-1 and V is TRBV29-1; 12 nucleotides agree with TRBD2. Germline V CDR1 and CDR2: SQVTM, ANQGSEA. The length of the CDR3 is 15 residues. V lost 4 bases and J lost 10; bases outside the gene matches: 11. CDR3 sequence reads: CSVGLAGVGGGEQFF. In DNA form, the CDR3 reads TGCAGCGTTGGACTAGCGGGAGTTGGTGGCGGGGAGCAGTTCTTC.

This chain joins TRBV12-3 or TRBV12-4 and TRBJ1-1, with unresolved D. V lost 2 bases, J lost 6 bases, and 13 bases lay in between. This CDR3 is 14 amino acids long. Here the CDR3 reads CASSLLSGHAEAFF. The DNA of the CDR3 is TGTGCCAGCAGTTTATTGTCCGGTCACGCTGAAGCTTTCTTT.

The sample holds one count of this clonotype. The chain couples TRBV20-1 to TRBJ2-3; possibly TRBD2 for D (5 bases). Germline CDR1 DFQATT, CDR2 SNEGSKA (reference sequence). The CDR3 contains 13 residues. V lost 2 bases and J 11 bases, leaving 17 bases between the germline ends. CDR3 residues: CSARLGPLRGQYF. The CDR3 nucleotides read TGCAGTGCTAGATTAGGGCCCCTCCGGGGGCAGTATTTT.

This clonotype was seen more than once but under ten times. The chain combines TRBV7-9 with TRBJ2-3; 11 nucleotides line up with TRBD2. Germline assignment: CDR1 SEHNR and CDR2 FQNEAQ (reference sequence). This CDR3 region has 16 residues. V trimming: 5 bases; J trimming: 2 bases; junction bases outside the gene matches: 6. For the CDR3, the DNA is TGTGCCAGCAGCGGAGGACTAGCGGGCTACACAGATACGCAGTATTTT. This sequence encodes CASSGGLAGYTDTQYF.

This clonotype was detected a few times. The chain uses TRBV7-8 and TRBJ1-5; the match to TRBD1 covers 8 bases. V was clipped by 0 bases and J by 2 bases; unmatched bases: 12. Germline V gene lookup returns CDR1 SGHVS and CDR2 FQNEAQ. The CDR3 contains 19 residues. CDR3 nucleotide sequence: TGTGCCAGCAGCTTAGCCCTGGGCAGGGGGCGCGGAGGCAATCAGCCCCAGCATTTT. Amino acids: CASSLALGRGRGGNQPQHF.

There are a few counts of this clonotype. The chain joins TRBV29-1 to TRBJ2-3, with D possibly matching TRBD1 (5 bases). The CDR3 contains 18 residues. Germline V gene sequence: CDR1 SQVTM, CDR2 ANQGSEA. Trimming removed 0 bases from V and 4 bases from J, with 23 bases in between. The CDR3 DNA reads as TGCAGCGTTGAAGATCTGGGTTCGCCCAGGGTGGTATCAGATACGCAGTATTTT. Amino acid sequence: CSVEDLGSPRVVSDTQYF.

In its sample, this clonotype was seen a few times. The chain recombines TRBV28 with TRBJ2-7; D possibly uses TRBD1 or TRBD2 (7 bases each). Germline-derived CDR1 and CDR2 are MDHEN and SYDVKM. This CDR3 spans 14 amino acids. Trimming removed 9 bases at V and 3 bases at J, with 18 bases between. CDR3 bases: TGTGCCAGTCGGAGACAGGGCGGGGGCTACGAGCAGTACTTC. It specifies CASRRQGGGYEQYF.

This clonotype was observed a handful of times. V usage is TRBV18 and J usage is TRBJ2-5, with TRBD1 as a possible D gene (6 bases). Germline loops: CDR1 KGHSH, CDR2 LQKENI. The V end was cut by 3 bases, the J end by 2 bases, with 10 bases between. The CDR3 runs to 14 residues. DNA for the CDR3: TGTGCCAGCTCACCCGGGACAAATCAAGAGACCCAGTACTTC. It is translated as CASSPGTNQETQYF.

The gene calls are TRBV27 and TRBJ2-5, with 14 positions matching TRBD2. With 4 bases clipped from V and 2 bases from J, the junction kept 6 bases outside the gene matches. Germline lookup yields CDR1 MNHEY and CDR2 SMNVEV (reference sequence). The CDR3 runs to 17 residues. Here the CDR3 reads CASSSPTSGGGQETQYF. The CDR3 DNA follows: TGTGCCAGCAGTTCCCCGACTAGCGGGGGGGGTCAAGAGACCCAGTACTTC.

As for this clonotype: It is unclear where the CDR3 begins or ends on the DNA, so no DNA is shown, and the CDR3 is as TCRdb lists it. The chain combines TRBV10-2 with TRBJ2-5. From its first to its last residue, the CDR3 has 13 amino acids. From germline, CDR1 is WSHSY and CDR2 SAAADI. This chain's CDR3 is CASILEPTYEQYF.

CDR3 nucleotide sequence: TGTGCCACCAGTGATCCATTTGCGGGAGTGAGTAATGAGCAGTTCTTC. Amino acid sequence: CATSDPFAGVSNEQFF. The rearrangement uses TRBV24-1 and TRBJ2-1, with 7 bases aligning to TRBD2. The CDR3 is made up of 16 amino acids. Per the germline V gene, CDR1 is KGHDR and CDR2 is SFDVKD. The J segment lost 7 bases and the V segment lost 3 bases, leaving 11 bases of the junction unmatched.